One and the same sample provided the 6 T cell receptor beta chains below, sequenced in a study of T cells after yellow fever vaccination. TCRdb called the 5' RACE reads again in MiXCR, with one record for every CDR3 protein. The sample lists a few hundred thousand distinct CDR3 sequences; 8% to 9.5% were seen once. Here the sequenced sample was PBMCs, taken more than 35 days after the first yellow fever vaccination. The receptors were sampled from a young man who received the YFV17D yellow fever vaccine.

The rearrangement uses TRBV29-1 and TRBJ1-1, with unresolved D. Germline CDR1 is SQVTM and CDR2 is ANQGSEA. The CDR3 loop spans 11 amino acids. With 0 bases removed from V and 11 bases from J, the gap between germline ends came to 10 bases. The CDR3 DNA is TGCAGCGTTGAAGAGCCCATGGGGGCTTTCTTT. It codes for CSVEEPMGAFF.

The CDR3 sequence: CASSEGGTSGSVTQYF. DNA for the CDR3: TGCGCCAGCAGTGAGGGGGGGACTAGCGGGTCGGTGACCCAGTACTTC. This chain connects TRBV10-2 to TRBJ2-5; 12 positions agree with TRBD2. The V and J ends lost 2 bases and 7 bases, in that order; junction bases with no gene match: 8. Germline V gives CDR1 WSHSY, CDR2 SAAADI. The CDR3 covers 16 residues.

CDR3 protein: CASSISRGTSNYGYTF. CDR3 DNA sequence: TGTGCCAGTAGTATATCCAGGGGCACATCTAACTATGGCTACACCTTC. The chain is built from TRBV19 and TRBJ1-2; possibly TRBD1 for D (6 bases). The CDR3 has 16 residues. Per germline, CDR1 LNHDA and CDR2 SQIVND (reference sequence). V lost 2 bases, J lost 0 bases, and 13 bases lay in between.

The genes are TRBV19 and TRBJ1-5; D ambiguous. V lost 5 bases and J lost 7, with 9 bases in between. The CDR3 spans 12 residues. Germline CDR1 and CDR2: LNHDA and SQIVND (reference sequence). The CDR3 is CASSGGPQPQHF. The CDR3 DNA follows: TGTGCCAGTAGTGGAGGGCCACAGCCCCAGCATTTT.

There are a few counts of this clonotype. The chain has TRBV20-1 and TRBJ1-1; TRBD1 might be the D (6 bases). CDR3 size: 14 residues. The germline V gene has CDR1 DFQATT and CDR2 SNEGSKA (reference sequence). The V end was cut by 4 bases, the J end by 0 bases, with 12 bases between. CDR3 bases: TGCAGTGCTATTGACGGACAGATGAACACTGAAGCTTTCTTT. This codes for CSAIDGQMNTEAFF.

This chain links TRBV15 with TRBJ1-1; the D is unclear. The V end lost 0 bases, the J end lost 13 bases, and 12 bases lay between the germline ends. The CDR3 contains 12 residues. CDR1 is LNHNV and CDR2 is YYDKDF in the germline V gene (reference sequence). For the CDR3, the DNA is TGTGCCACCAGCAGAGATCGACTATTCTTTTTCTTT. This codes for CATSRDRLFFFF.